The following is a T cell receptor (beta chain) sequence with its context. This clonotype was found many times. Its specific antigen is unknown. No base quality values were provided; no much bigger clone lies one nucleotide off. Receptors were amplified or captured by multiplex PCR. The sequencer listed for this sample is Illumina HiSeq 4000. To build TCR beta libraries, CDR3 regions were amplified by Arm-PCR using iRepertoire HTBI primers. Before sequencing, the PCR products went through gel purification. On the study's bioinformatics: Gene usage analysis of CDR3 amino acid clonotypes used the approximately 62 TRBV and about 14 TRBJ segments found across samples. COPE and FqMerger were used to merge the filtered high-quality paired reads into contigs. BLAST was used to align contigs to the IMGT TRBV, TRBD and TRBJ reference genes, and CDR3 was defined following IMGT. Clonotypes above 0.1% frequency were classified as highly expanded clones. Shannon entropy served as the measure of repertoire diversity, while the Gini coefficient captured V-J evenness. Public clonotypes were defined as clonotypes shared by more than one individual. TCRdb's own reprocessing of the public reads used fastp at Q25 and MiXCR and kept productive beta chains. Each CDR3 protein appears once, grouped with its most common genes and DNA. These V and J calls are TCRdb output, not the study's own analysis. In all, the sample holds under 300,000 distinct CDR3 sequences, and around 20% of those were seen once. Together, the top ten hold approximately 15% of the sample.

The sample's time point label, decoded: newly diagnosed GD, antithyroid drugs for less than 3 months. For both TCR sequencing and RNA sequencing, RNA was extracted from PBMCs in TRIzol. The diagnosis of Graves' disease was made according to American Thyroid Association guidelines. Patients were recruited from an endocrinology department in Xi'an, China. Each patient gave 8.5 to 9.5 milliliters of peripheral blood, collected in an EDTA anticoagulant tube. Ficoll Paque Plus density gradient separation was used to isolate PBMCs, and no further T cell sorting was done. RNA quality was checked with an Agilent 2100 Bioanalyzer and agarose gel, and concentration with a NanoDrop 2000. At the junction V is shortened by 5 bases and J by 3 bases, with 14 bases in between. The CDR3 numbers 14 residues from cysteine through phenylalanine. The sequence is cut down to CDR3 DNA, 42 bases in frame from base 1. These data belong to a study of regulatory T cells in long-lasting Graves disease (dated by TCRdb to the early 2020s). Turning to the overall study: Antithyroid drugs had been taken for less than 3 months by newly diagnosed Graves' disease patients. Persistent Graves' disease patients were compared with newly diagnosed Graves' disease patients by peripheral blood TCR sequencing and RNA sequencing. The study was registered as a clinical trial and conducted in China. A total of 33 samples underwent TCR sequencing, from some 13 patients with persistent Graves' disease and approximately 20 patients with newly diagnosed Graves' disease. What the work shows at the level of the full study, not this receptor alone: Sequencing and analysis were limited to the TCR beta chain. Only peripheral blood was studied, because thyroid tissue, the primary lesion, was inaccessible. Patients with persistent disease shared more public clonotypes (approximately 2,500) than newly diagnosed patients did (966). Compared with newly diagnosed patients, persistent Graves' disease patients had lower TCR Shannon entropy and fewer highly expanded clones, which suggests clonal expansion. The authors noted that the small sample size was a limitation that may lower accuracy. Persistent disease showed preferential use of TRBV28, TRBJ1-2 and TRBJ2-5, whereas newly diagnosed disease favored TRBV20-1 and TRBJ2-1.

Source: peripheral blood mononuclear cells (PBMCs), taken at new diagnosis, from a patient treated with antithyroid drugs. The receptor was isolated from a female donor with Graves disease. This chain joins TRBV12-3 or TRBV12-4 to TRBJ2-7; 5 matching bases give a weak D call of TRBD2. CDR3 region: CASSEETGDYEQYF. The nucleotide sequence reads as follows: TGTGCCAGCAGTGAAGAAACCGGGGACTACGAGCAGTACTTC.